These 9 T cell receptor beta chains were sequenced from one sample in a study of blood T cell repertoires in COVID-19. Some clones are missing from TCRdb's copy, which holds only in-frame ones; the method was immunoSEQ multiplex PCR. The sample has 100,000 to 120,000 clones; 87% are singletons. Sequenced material: peripheral blood. The receptors derive from a human donor in a cohort sampled during active COVID-19.

Only one count was recorded for this clone. The chain carries TRBV27 and TRBJ2-3; 9 bases are shared with TRBD2. V lost 3 bases, J lost 3 bases, and 4 bases stayed unmatched. Germline values: CDR1 MNHEY, CDR2 SMNVEV (reference sequence). CDR3 size: 15 residues. This CDR3 reads CASSLWTSATDTQYF. Written as DNA, the CDR3 is TGTGCCAGCAGTTTGTGGACTAGCGCAACAGATACGCAGTATTTT.

Only a few counts were recorded for this clone. The chain recombines TRBV19 with TRBJ1-2; D is perhaps TRBD1 (6 bases). Trimming took 5 bases from V and 5 from J, leaving 9 bases between them. This CDR3 contains 12 residues. Germline CDR1 and CDR2: LNHDA and SQIVND (reference sequence). The CDR3 region has the DNA TGTGCCAGTAGTCCCGGACAGTATGGCTACACCTTC. This encodes CASSPGQYGYTF.

The V gene is TRBV5-1, the J gene TRBJ2-3; D remains unclear. The CDR3 is made up of 14 amino acids. V was shortened by 5 bases and J by 2 bases, with 12 bases between the two germline ends. Germline V gene sequence: CDR1 SGHRS, CDR2 YFSETQ. The CDR3 loop reads CASSVSGYTDTQYF. The CDR3 DNA reads as TGCGCCAGCAGTGTTTCAGGCTACACAGATACGCAGTATTTT.

The chain couples TRBV5-1 to TRBJ2-2, with TRBD2 identical over 14 bases. Germline loops: CDR1 SGHRS, CDR2 YFSETQ. The V segment lost 1 base and the J segment 5 bases; nucleotides outside the gene matches: 7. The CDR3 loop spans 18 amino acids. CDR3 bases: TGCGCCAGCAGCTTGACTGGACTAGCGGGAGGAGTGACCGGGGAGCTGTTTTTT. This translates into CASSLTGLAGGVTGELFF.

This chain links TRBV27 with TRBJ1-3; the match to TRBD1 covers 7 bases. Trimming removed 6 bases from V and 5 bases from J; junction bases left unmatched: 7. This CDR3 has 14 residues. CDR1 MNHEY and CDR2 SMNVEV come from the germline V gene (reference sequence). The CDR3 loop reads CASRRQGERNTIYF. The CDR3 region has the DNA TGTGCCAGCAGGAGACAGGGAGAGAGAAACACCATATATTTT.

The chain links TRBV19 to TRBJ1-3; no reliable D call. V was cut by 3 bases and J by 1 base, with 10 bases left in between. There are 15 residues in the CDR3. From germline, CDR1 is LNHDA and CDR2 SQIVND (reference sequence). CDR3 bases: TGTGCCAGTAGTATTGGGAGGGCTTCTGGAAACACCATATATTTT. It is translated as CASSIGRASGNTIYF.

This clone came up a few times. J is TRBJ1-1 and V is TRBV19; TRBD1 matches at 7 bases. This CDR3 has 15 residues. The J segment lost 4 bases and the V segment lost 7 bases, leaving 12 bases of the junction unmatched. Germline V gives CDR1 LNHDA, CDR2 SQIVND (reference sequence). CDR3 bases: TGTGCCAGTAAGCCCACAGGGGCCTCGGGCACTGAAGCTTTCTTT. It encodes CASKPTGASGTEAFF.

The V gene is TRBV7-2, the J gene TRBJ1-1; 11 positions agree with TRBD1. This CDR3 has 15 residues. Germline trimming cut 5 bases from V and 6 bases from J; bases unmatched to any gene: 8. The germline CDR1 and CDR2 sequences are SGHTA and FQGNSA. The CDR3 region has the DNA TGTGCCAGCAGCCCCCGGACAGGGGGCTCAGCTGAAGCTTTCTTT. Its translation is CASSPRTGGSAEAFF.

The chain links TRBV18 to TRBJ1-5; weak D call: TRBD1 (5 bases). Trimming took 6 bases from V and 1 from J, leaving 13 bases between them. From germline, CDR1 is KGHSH and CDR2 LQKENI. This CDR3 is 15 amino acids long. The CDR3 region is CASSLGHMSNQPQHF. DNA for the CDR3: TGTGCCAGCTCCTTAGGACACATGAGCAATCAGCCCCAGCATTTT.